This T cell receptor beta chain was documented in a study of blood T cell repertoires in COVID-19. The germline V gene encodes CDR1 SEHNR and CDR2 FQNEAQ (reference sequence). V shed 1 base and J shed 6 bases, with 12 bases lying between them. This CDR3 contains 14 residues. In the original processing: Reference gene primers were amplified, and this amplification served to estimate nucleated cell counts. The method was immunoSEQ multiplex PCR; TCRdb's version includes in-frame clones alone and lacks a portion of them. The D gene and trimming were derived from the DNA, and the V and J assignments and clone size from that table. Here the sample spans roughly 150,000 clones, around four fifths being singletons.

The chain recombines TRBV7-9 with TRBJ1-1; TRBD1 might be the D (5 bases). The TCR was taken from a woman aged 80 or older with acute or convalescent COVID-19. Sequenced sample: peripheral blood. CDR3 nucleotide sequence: TGTGCCAGCAGCTTAGAATTGGGGCTCTCTGAAGCTTTCTTT. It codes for CASSLELGLSEAFF. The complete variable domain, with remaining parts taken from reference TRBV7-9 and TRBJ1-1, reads DTGVSQNPRHKITKRGQNVTFRCDPISEHNRLYWYRQTLGQGPEFLTYFQNEAQLEKSRLLSDRFSAERPKGSFSTLEIQRTEQGDSAMYLCASSLELGLSEAFFGQGTRLTVV.